This T cell receptor (beta chain) emerged from a study of cytomegalovirus exposure and HLA in healthy donors. About the study: Prior work identified more than 90 million unique TCR beta sequences in approximately 200 million T cells. Early on, a data release was issued that held 85 million to 95 million unique TCRs from HLA-typed donors.

General study findings and limits: In a later analysis, specific HLA alleles were associated with approximately 16,000 TCR beta sequences at a 0.05 false discovery rate. Across HLA loci, a later analysis found differing TCR association rates, with DRB1 most and HLA-C fewest.

On this clone itself: The antigen is unknown.

Primers included in the PCR were 60 Vbeta and 13 Jbeta primers. The data were produced by immunoSEQ multiplex PCR, yet TCRdb's version contains in-frame clones alone and is incomplete. Found here are approximately 70,000 clones; the top ten clones hold 5%. Material: PBMCs. The sequence derives from a woman aged 40 to 55 in good health and CMV-seropositive.

The CDR3 DNA reads TGTGCCAGCAGCTTAGGTAAATTCACTGAAGCTTTCTTT. It is translated as CASSLGKFTEAFF. V and J are TRBV7-9 and TRBJ1-1, with no clear D. The CDR3 covers 13 residues. The V end was cut by 1 base, the J end by 4 bases, with 7 bases between. The germline CDR1 and CDR2 sequences are SEHNR and FQNEAQ (reference sequence). The variable domain in full, completed from reference TRBV7-9 and TRBJ1-1, reads DTGVSQNPRHKITKRGQNVTFRCDPISEHNRLYWYRQTLGQGPEFLTYFQNEAQLEKSRLLSDRFSAERPKGSFSTLEIQRTEQGDSAMYLCASSLGKFTEAFFGQGTRLTVV.